Presented here are 18 T cell receptor beta chains from one specimen sequenced in a study of blood T cell repertoires in COVID-19. TCRdb keeps only in-frame clones here, not all; method: immunoSEQ multiplex PCR. The data hold about 78,000 clones, with approximately 88% observed a single time. Source material: peripheral blood. Every receptor here comes from a woman of 80 years or more with active or convalescent COVID-19.

The chain couples TRBV4-2 to TRBJ1-2; D call uncertain. Germline V gene sequence: CDR1 LGHNA, CDR2 YNFKEQ. V dropped 0 bases and J dropped 13 bases, with 15 bases sitting between them. CDR3 length: 13 amino acids. The CDR3 reads CASSQDLGGEGTF. CDR3 bases: TGTGCCAGCAGCCAAGATCTAGGCGGAGAGGGCACCTTC.

V and J are TRBV7-8 and TRBJ2-1, with 8 positions matching TRBD2. CDR3 size: 15 residues. The V segment lost 1 base and the J segment 9 bases; nucleotides outside the gene matches: 8. Germline CDR1 reads SGHVS; CDR2 reads FQNEAQ. For the CDR3, the DNA is TGTGCCAGCAGCTTAGGTTATGGCGGGAGGAGTGAGCAGTTCTTC. Residues: CASSLGYGGRSEQFF. The full variable domain, rest sourced from reference TRBV7-8 and TRBJ2-1, is GAGVSQSPRYKVAKRGQDVALRCDPISGHVSLFWYQQALGQGPEFLTYFQNEAQLDKSGLPSDRFFAERPEGSVSTLKIQRTQQEDSAVYLCASSLGYGGRSEQFFGPGTRLTVL.

The sample holds a few counts of this clone. This chain joins TRBV3-1 (or the pseudogene TRBV3-2) and TRBJ2-2; the match to TRBD2 covers 8 bases. CDR1 and CDR2 (germline): LGHDT, YNNKEL (reference sequence). The trim removed 5 bases at V and 6 bases at J, leaving 2 bases unmatched. This CDR3 region has 13 residues. CDR3 bases: TGTGCCAGCAGCTTTAGCGGGGCCGGGGAGCTGTTTTTT. Translating gives CASSFSGAGELFF.

The J gene is TRBJ2-7, the V gene TRBV10-3; tentatively, D is TRBD1 (5 bases). Per the germline V gene, CDR1 is ENHRY and CDR2 is SYGVKD. Trimming took 6 bases from V and 0 from J, leaving 6 bases between them. This CDR3 has 12 amino acids. The CDR3 loop is CAIRQDSYEQYF. The CDR3 nucleotides are TGTGCCATCAGACAGGACTCCTACGAGCAGTACTTC.

V and J are TRBV28 and TRBJ1-1; the D gene is possibly TRBD1 (6 bases). The CDR3 sequence is 13 residues long. The germline V gene has CDR1 MDHEN and CDR2 SYDVKM. Trimming took 7 bases from V and 1 from J, leaving 10 bases between them. This CDR3 is CASIDRRNTEAFF. DNA for the CDR3: TGTGCCAGCATCGACAGGAGGAACACTGAAGCTTTCTTT.

J is TRBJ2-1 and V is TRBV7-9; 12 bases line up with TRBD2. Germline V gene data show CDR1 as SEHNR and CDR2 as FQNEAQ (reference sequence). The CDR3 has 17 residues. J was trimmed by 3 bases and V by 4 bases; bases with no gene match: 7. CDR3 in amino acids: CASSSTSGRGGYNEQFF. The CDR3 nucleotides read TGTGCCAGCAGCTCGACTAGCGGGAGAGGGGGCTACAATGAGCAGTTCTTC.

V and J are TRBV19 and TRBJ1-6; 7 nucleotides agree with TRBD1. This CDR3 is built from 14 residues. Germline V CDR1 and CDR2: LNHDA, SQIVND (reference sequence). Trimming at V came to 6 bases and at J to 8 bases, leaving 7 bases not matched to a gene. CDR3 in amino acids: CASRGTGAYSPLHF. The CDR3 DNA sequence: TGTGCCAGTAGAGGAACAGGGGCCTATTCACCCCTCCACTTT.

This chain connects TRBV6-6 to TRBJ1-4, with D maybe TRBD1 (5 bases). The CDR3 consists of 11 residues. CDR1 and CDR2 (germline): MNHNY, SVGAGI (reference sequence). V dropped 5 bases and J dropped 8 bases, with 6 bases sitting between them. CDR3 DNA: TGTGCCAGCAGTCGACAGGAAAAACTGTTTTTT. Translated: CASSRQEKLFF.

V is TRBV28 and J is TRBJ1-6; 10 bases align to TRBD1. With 5 bases clipped from V and 4 bases from J, the junction kept 2 bases outside the gene matches. The CDR3 is 15 amino acids. Germline V gene data show CDR1 as MDHEN and CDR2 as SYDVKM. This CDR3 is CASSPDRGYNSPLHF. The CDR3 DNA follows: TGTGCCAGCAGTCCGGACAGGGGGTATAATTCACCCCTCCACTTT. Combining the CDR3 with reference TRBV28 and TRBJ1-6 gives the whole variable domain DVKVTQSSRYLVKRTGEKVFLECVQDMDHENMFWYRQDPGLGLRLIYFSYDVKMKEKGDIPEGYSVSREKKERFSLILESASTNQTSMYLCASSPDRGYNSPLHFGNGTRLTVT.

The chain couples TRBV3-1 (or the pseudogene TRBV3-2) to TRBJ2-1, with 8 bases lining up with TRBD2. In germline, CDR1 is LGHDT, CDR2 YNNKEL (reference sequence). The CDR3 sequence is 15 residues long. Losses at the gene ends were 3 bases for V and 4 bases for J; bases not matched to a gene: 5. For the CDR3, the DNA is TGTGCCAGCAGCCACCGACTAGCGCTTTACAATGAGCAGTTCTTC. Protein sequence: CASSHRLALYNEQFF.

A word on this clone: One end of the junction does not line up with germline, which may come from a read error. The gene calls are TRBV29-1 and TRBJ2-1; D gene ambiguous. Germline CDR1 is SQVTM and CDR2 is ANQGSEA. CDR3 length: 11 residues. Here the CDR3 DNA reads TGCAGCGTTGGAAACTACTATGAGCAGTTCTTC. Its translation is CSVGNYYEQFF.

The gene calls are TRBV5-1 and TRBJ2-7; D is possibly TRBD1 (6 bases). The CDR3 extends over 15 amino acids. Germline V gives CDR1 SGHRS, CDR2 YFSETQ. Trimming shortened V by 5 bases and J by 6 bases, and 21 bases separated the two germline ends. This CDR3 is CASSLQGSDFSEQYF. The CDR3 nucleotides are TGCGCCAGCAGTTTACAGGGTTCTGATTTCTCCGAGCAGTACTTC.

This chain links TRBV28 with TRBJ1-5; D gene uncertain. The CDR3 spans 13 residues. Germline V gene data show CDR1 as MDHEN and CDR2 as SYDVKM. With 5 bases removed from V and 9 bases from J, the gap between germline ends came to 14 bases. Here the CDR3 reads CASSITGVGPQHF. CDR3 nucleotides: TGTGCCAGCAGTATTACCGGGGTGGGGCCCCAGCATTTT.

This chain joins TRBV7-3 and TRBJ1-5; D call uncertain. Trimming removed 0 bases at V and 7 bases at J, with 10 bases between. The length of the CDR3 is 14 residues. Germline CDR1 SGHTA, CDR2 FQGTGA. The CDR3 is CASSLTGPGQPQHF. CDR3 coding DNA: TGTGCCAGCAGCTTAACAGGGCCGGGGCAGCCCCAGCATTTT.

The genes are TRBV2 and TRBJ1-4; 7 positions match TRBD1. CDR3 length equals 14 residues. CDR1 and CDR2 from the germline V gene are SNHLY and FYNNEI. V lost 5 bases, J lost 6 bases, and 6 bases stayed unmatched. The CDR3 region has the DNA TGTGCCAGCAGTCCGACAGGGCCGGATGAAAAACTGTTTTTT. Translating gives CASSPTGPDEKLFF.

The rearrangement links TRBV2 to TRBJ2-5; 11 nucleotides match TRBD2. This CDR3 region has 17 residues. V lost 7 bases and J lost 0; bases outside the gene matches: 10. Germline CDR1 and CDR2: SNHLY and FYNNEI. The DNA for the CDR3 is TGTGCCAGCAACCTCGCTAGCGGGGGGCTTAACCAAGAGACCCAGTACTTC. It encodes CASNLASGGLNQETQYF.

V and J are TRBV18 and TRBJ2-5; TRBD2 is a possible D gene (5 bases). V gave up 3 bases and J gave up 1 base, with 12 bases separating them. Germline assignment: CDR1 KGHSH and CDR2 LQKENI. The CDR3 is 15 residues long. CDR3 in amino acids: CASSPTILSQETQYF. The CDR3 DNA reads TGTGCCAGCTCACCGACTATATTAAGCCAAGAGACCCAGTACTTC.

The chain's CDR3 is CATSDSQGGIQYF. The CDR3, as DNA: TGTGCCACCAGTGATTCACAGGGGGGCATTCAGTACTTC. The rearrangement links TRBV24-1 to TRBJ2-4; TRBD1 matches at 8 bases. Germline CDR1 is KGHDR and CDR2 is SFDVKD. With V trimmed by 2 bases and J by 9 bases, 2 bases remained unmatched. The CDR3 consists of 13 residues.